The rows below give T cell receptor beta chains drawn from one sample of a study of early T cells in non-severe SARS-CoV-2 infection. Each CDR3 protein is one row after TCRdb ran MiXCR on the 5' RACE reads. This table has 35,000 to 50,000 distinct CDR3 sequences, about 5.9% appearing once. The sequencing used whole blood, collected at baseline. All receptors come from an adult who was a healthcare worker with PCR-confirmed SARS-CoV-2 infection or an uninfected control (not recorded which). Both conserved end residues are part of each CDR3. The D gene is left open where the match is weak. The size entry is marked missing in some rows and otherwise reads once, few, many or a size class.

size,D,J,V,CDR3,DNA
NA,NA,TRBJ2-2,TRBV7-3,CASSLMSSTGELFF,TGTGCCAGCAGCTTAATGTCTTCCACCGGGGAGCTGTTTTTT
NA,NA,TRBJ1-1,TRBV7-6,CASSLTTGAEAFF,TGTGCCAGCAGCTTAACCACCGGGGCTGAAGCTTTCTTT
NA,NA,TRBJ2-1,TRBV18,CASSTWTVPSEQFF,TGTGCCAGCTCAACTTGGACAGTTCCAAGTGAGCAGTTCTTC
few,NA,TRBJ1-3,TRBV6-4,CASSDSSHSGNTIYF,TGTGCCAGCAGTGACTCCAGTCACTCTGGAAACACCATATATTTT
many,NA,TRBJ2-3,TRBV3-1,CASSQDPGLGSTDTQYF,TGTGCCAGCAGCCAAGATCCCGGGCTCGGAAGCACAGATACGCAGTATTTT
few,NA,TRBJ1-4,TRBV7-8,CASSSRGGPNEKLFF,TGTGCCAGCAGTTCTAGAGGAGGACCAAATGAAAAACTGTTTTTT
many,NA,TRBJ2-1,TRBV20-1,CSANRLGGEQFF,TGCAGTGCTAACAGGTTGGGTGGTGAGCAGTTCTTC
NA,TRBD2,TRBJ2-7,TRBV11-2,CASSPSGGAEQYF,TGTGCCAGCAGCCCCAGCGGGGGGGCGGAGCAGTACTTC
NA,NA,TRBJ2-7,TRBV28,CASTQPRLVAEQYF,TGTGCCAGCACCCAACCGAGACTAGTAGCCGAGCAGTACTTC
NA,NA,TRBJ2-4,TRBV29-1,CSVEGGSENIQYF,TGCAGCGTTGAAGGCGGGTCGGAGAACATTCAGTACTTC
NA,NA,TRBJ2-7,TRBV7-2,CASSSDSLEQYF,TGTGCCAGCAGCTCCGACTCTCTCGAGCAGTACTTC
many,NA,TRBJ1-2,TRBV2,CASSVSPTYGYTF,TGTGCCAGCAGTGTTTCACCCACCTATGGCTACACCTTC
many,TRBD2,TRBJ2-3,TRBV27,CASSLGLAGIIDTQYF,TGTGCCAGCAGTTTAGGGCTAGCGGGGATAATAGATACGCAGTATTTT
medium-sized,TRBD1,TRBJ2-7,TRBV7-9,CASSLLGTGDEQYF,TGTGCCAGCAGCTTGCTAGGGACAGGGGACGAGCAGTACTTC
NA,NA,TRBJ2-5,TRBV24-1,CATSGNHLKSGTQYF,TGTGCCACCAGTGGCAACCACCTTAAGAGCGGGACCCAGTACTTC
many,NA,TRBJ1-5,TRBV27,CASSLPETNQPQHF,TGTGCCAGCAGTTTACCCGAGACTAATCAGCCCCAGCATTTT
many,TRBD1,TRBJ1-6,TRBV20-1,CSARPLTGDNSPLHF,TGCAGTGCTAGACCCCTGACAGGGGATAATTCACCCCTCCACTTT
NA,NA,TRBJ2-7,TRBV11-2,CASSWQRTYEQYF,TGTGCCAGCAGCTGGCAGAGAACCTACGAGCAGTACTTC
NA,TRBD1,TRBJ2-7,TRBV7-8,CASSFRRDRGSYEQYF,TGTGCCAGCAGCTTCCGCCGGGACAGGGGGTCATACGAGCAGTACTTC
few,TRBD2,TRBJ2-5,TRBV7-9,CASTRLAGGQETQYF,TGTGCCAGCACCCGACTAGCGGGGGGCCAAGAGACCCAGTACTTC
few,NA,TRBJ2-3,TRBV9,CASSVGAGATDTQYF,TGTGCCAGCAGCGTAGGAGCCGGGGCCACAGATACGCAGTATTTT
few,NA,TRBJ2-1,TRBV6-5,CASSYSTVQFF,TGTGCCAGCAGTTACTCGACGGTGCAGTTCTTC